This T cell receptor beta chain appears in the sequencing data of a study of blood T cell repertoires in COVID-19. Looking at the study overall: Italy, Spain and the United States were the sources of the convalescent and acute COVID-19 samples. Sample material is recorded as cDNA or gDNA derived from T cells, B-cell-depleted T cells, or PBMCs.

The germline gives CDR1 MNHEY, CDR2 SVGEGT. V lost 1 base to trimming and J lost 3 bases, with 6 bases between them. The CDR3 has 13 amino acids. Study processing details: How many nucleated cells were present was estimated from reference gene primer amplification. Sequencing used immunoSEQ multiplex PCR; TCRdb keeps in-frame clones, though not all of them. Clonal size and the V and J genes are those of that table, whereas D and trimming came from the DNA. The table shows about 320,000 clones, with about 84% occurring only once. The receptor was isolated from a woman aged 50 to 65 with acute or convalescent COVID-19. Sequenced input: peripheral blood. The J gene is TRBJ1-2, the V gene TRBV6-2 or TRBV6-3, with D perhaps matching TRBD1 (5 bases). CDR3 protein: CASSYLGDYGYTF. CDR3 in DNA: TGTGCCAGCAGTTACTTAGGGGACTATGGCTACACCTTC.